These 10 T cell receptor beta chains share one sample of origin, sequenced in a study of CD8 T cells in Susac syndrome. RNA totalling roughly 0.5 to 1 ug underwent reverse transcription with random hexamers. MiXCR was run by TCRdb on the immunoSEQ multiplex PCR reads, yielding one entry per CDR3 protein. The sample holds some 300,000 distinct CDR3 sequences, about 88% seen once. The sample taken for sequencing was CD8+ T cells from PBMCs. The source is a human donor with multiple sclerosis.

This chain connects TRBV9 to TRBJ1-3, with no clear D. The CDR3 loop spans 13 amino acids. Between the trimmed V and J ends, which lost 6 bases and 2 bases, there was a span of 9 bases. Germline lookup yields CDR1 SGDLS and CDR2 YYNGEE. The CDR3 region has the DNA TGTGCCAGCACGGGTGGTCCTGGAAACACCATATATTTT. It translates to CASTGGPGNTIYF.

The chain carries TRBV30 and TRBJ1-1, with D unresolved. The CDR3 extends over 17 amino acids. Germline V gene sequence: CDR1 GTSNPN, CDR2 SVGIG (reference sequence). The V end lost 0 bases, the J end lost 5 bases, and 22 bases lay between the germline ends. CDR3 region: CAWSVLAHPGSGTEAFF. The DNA of the CDR3 is TGTGCCTGGAGTGTACTAGCCCATCCCGGGTCGGGGACTGAAGCTTTCTTT.

The chain couples TRBV18 to TRBJ2-7, with unresolved D. Trimming took off 3 bases at V and 7 bases at J, with 25 bases between the two ends. The CDR3 extends over 17 amino acids. The germline V gene encodes CDR1 KGHSH and CDR2 LQKENI. This CDR3 reads CASSPLPSRRMGNEQYF. The CDR3 DNA reads as TGTGCCAGCTCACCTCTCCCGTCCAGACGGATGGGGAATGAGCAGTACTTC.

This clonotype was found once. The V gene is TRBV6-1, the J gene TRBJ2-5, with 11 nucleotides matching TRBD2. Germline V lookup: CDR1 MNHNS, CDR2 SASEGT. The CDR3 contains 18 residues. V shed 7 bases, J shed 2 bases, and the junction held 15 bases outside the gene matches. The CDR3 bases are TGTGCCAGCACCGACCCCGGAGGTAGCGGGGGGGAACAAGAGACCCAGTACTTC. This translates into CASTDPGGSGGEQETQYF.

CDR3 loop: CSARDIRGAGSTEAFF. In DNA, the CDR3 is TGCAGTGCTAGAGATATAAGGGGCGCCGGGAGCACTGAAGCTTTCTTT. The rearrangement links TRBV20-1 to TRBJ1-1, with TRBD1 as a possible D gene (5 bases). Germline-derived CDR1 and CDR2 are DFQATT and SNEGSKA (reference sequence). There are 16 residues in the CDR3. Trimming left V 0 bases short and J 4 bases short, with 18 bases between.

This clonotype is a singleton in its sample. This sequence joins TRBV27 and TRBJ2-3, with 8 bases aligning to TRBD2. Germline lookup yields CDR1 MNHEY and CDR2 SMNVEV (reference sequence). CDR3 size: 16 residues. With V trimmed by 5 bases and J by 0 bases, 7 bases remained unmatched. The CDR3 spells CASSLIPSGSTDTQYF. CDR3 nucleotides: TGTGCCAGCAGTCTCATCCCTAGCGGGAGCACAGATACGCAGTATTTT.

The rearrangement joins TRBV6-2 or TRBV6-3 to TRBJ1-1; D ambiguous. Trimming took off 4 bases at V and 2 bases at J, with 14 bases between the two ends. Germline V lookup: CDR1 MNHEY, CDR2 SVGEGT. The CDR3 length is 15 residues. The CDR3, as DNA: TGTGCCAGCAGTTCCGAAAGGACGGAAAACACTGAAGCTTTCTTT. Protein sequence: CASSSERTENTEAFF.

The J gene is TRBJ2-3, the V gene TRBV7-9; D is uncertain. V was clipped by 4 bases and J by 5 bases, with 10 bases between them. This CDR3 is built from 13 residues. Germline V gene lookup returns CDR1 SEHNR and CDR2 FQNEAQ (reference sequence). The CDR3 region has the DNA TGTGCCAGCAGCTCCCCCCTATTAGATACGCAGTATTTT. This gives the protein CASSSPLLDTQYF.

J is TRBJ2-2 and V is TRBV6-5, with D unclear. The germline gives CDR1 MNHEY, CDR2 SVGAGI. CDR3 length equals 15 residues. The V end was cut by 7 bases, the J end by 3 bases, with 15 bases between. Written as DNA, the CDR3 is TGTGCCAGCAAAGCCGAACACTTAGACACCGGGGAGCTGTTTTTT. This gives the protein CASKAEHLDTGELFF.

This sequence joins TRBV27 and TRBJ1-3, with 9 bases identical to TRBD1. CDR1 MNHEY and CDR2 SMNVEV come from the germline V gene (reference sequence). The CDR3 totals 16 residues. Losses at the gene ends were 4 bases for V and 0 bases for J; bases not matched to a gene: 4. The CDR3 nucleotides read TGTGCCAGCAGTTCTCGACAGGGGGGCTCTGGAAACACCATATATTTT. Translating it yields CASSSRQGGSGNTIYF.